These T cell receptor beta chains were read from a single sample in a study of type 1 regulatory T cells. TCRdb ran MiXCR on the reads and lists one entry per CDR3 protein. Of about 68,000 distinct CDR3 sequences detected, roughly 60% appear once; the ten largest clones hold 7.6%. Their antigens are not known. Input material: cultured T cells, either the whole culture or a sorted T cell fraction (not recorded which). These receptors were obtained from a human donor in good health. Each CDR3 is given with its conserved first and last residue. The D gene is left open where the match is weak. Not all rows give a size; the values are once, few, many and, for expanded clones, a class.

V: TRBV7-2
D: TRBD2
J: TRBJ2-7
size: .
CDR3: CASSLLSTSATYEQYF
DNA: TGTGCCAGCAGCTTATTATCCACTAGCGCTACCTACGAGCAGTACTTC

V: TRBV3-1
D: TRBD1
J: TRBJ2-7
size: .
CDR3: CASSNWDRGTSEQYF
DNA: TGTGCCAGCAGCAACTGGGACAGGGGGACGAGCGAGCAGTACTTC

V: TRBV7-9
D: .
J: TRBJ2-7
size: few
CDR3: CASSLIGGPPPYEQYF
DNA: TGTGCCAGCAGCTTAATCGGGGGACCACCGCCCTACGAGCAGTACTTC

V: TRBV3-1
D: TRBD2
J: TRBJ2-2
size: .
CDR3: CASSQGTSGRLKHGELFF
DNA: TGTGCCAGCAGCCAAGGGACTAGCGGGAGGCTGAAACACGGGGAGCTGTTTTTT

V: TRBV10-3
D: .
J: TRBJ1-2
size: few
CDR3: CAIGVGTNDDGYTF
DNA: TGTGCCATCGGTGTGGGGACAAACGACGATGGCTACACCTTC

V: TRBV20-1
D: TRBD2
J: TRBJ2-1
size: once
CDR3: CSSSGSKFHEQFF
DNA: TGCAGTTCCAGCGGGAGTAAGTTCCATGAGCAGTTCTTC

V: TRBV5-1
D: TRBD1
J: TRBJ2-1
size: .
CDR3: CASSLANDRGQFF
DNA: TGCGCCAGCAGCTTGGCAAATGACAGGGGGCAGTTCTTC

V: TRBV6-1
D: .
J: TRBJ1-5
size: few
CDR3: CASSELQHQHF
DNA: TGTGCCAGCAGTGAATTGCAGCACCAGCATTTT

V: TRBV7-9
D: .
J: TRBJ2-1
size: .
CDR3: CASSLERAEQFF
DNA: TGTGCCAGCAGCTTAGAAAGGGCTGAGCAGTTCTTC

V: TRBV4-3
D: .
J: TRBJ2-3
size: few
CDR3: CASSQAQGGTDTQYF
DNA: TGCGCCAGCAGCCAAGCCCAGGGGGGGACAGATACGCAGTATTTT

V: TRBV7-9
D: .
J: TRBJ2-3
size: .
CDR3: CASSSQGFGTDTQYF
DNA: TGTGCCAGCAGCTCCCAGGGTTTCGGCACAGATACGCAGTATTTT

V: TRBV6-2/TRBV6-3
D: .
J: TRBJ2-5
size: .
CDR3: CASYRSGSQETQYF
DNA: TGTGCCAGCTACCGATCGGGTTCGCAAGAGACCCAGTACTTC

V: TRBV29-1
D: .
J: TRBJ1-1
size: .
CDR3: CSGGGGEGAFF
DNA: TGCAGCGGTGGGGGCGGGGAGGGGGCTTTCTTT

V: TRBV27
D: .
J: TRBJ2-5
size: .
CDR3: CASSPPSRGASGTQYF
DNA: TGTGCCAGCAGTCCTCCGAGCCGTGGAGCGTCTGGGACCCAGTACTTC

V: TRBV2
D: TRBD2
J: TRBJ2-2
size: few
CDR3: CASKSLAGARATGELFF
DNA: TGTGCCAGCAAATCCCTAGCGGGGGCGCGAGCCACCGGGGAGCTGTTTTTT

V: TRBV9
D: .
J: TRBJ1-3
size: .
CDR3: CASSFYPDGTPGNTIYF
DNA: TGTGCCAGCAGCTTCTACCCTGACGGGACGCCTGGAAACACCATATATTTT

V: TRBV2
D: .
J: TRBJ2-7
size: .
CDR3: CASRSQGHDYEQYF
DNA: TGTGCCAGCAGATCCCAGGGTCATGACTACGAGCAGTACTTC

V: TRBV19
D: TRBD1
J: TRBJ2-2
size: few
CDR3: CATKRDRVNTGELFF
DNA: TGTGCCACCAAACGAGACAGGGTAAACACCGGGGAGCTGTTTTTT